This T cell receptor beta chain was recorded in a study of blood T cell repertoires in COVID-19. In the study overall: Italy, Spain and the United States were the sources of the convalescent and acute COVID-19 samples. T cells, B-cell-depleted T cells, or PBMCs supplied cDNA or gDNA.

In the authors' workflow: Scientists estimated how many nucleated cells there were by amplifying reference gene primers. The data were produced by immunoSEQ multiplex PCR, yet TCRdb's version contains in-frame clones alone and is incomplete. The V and J calls and clone size are taken from that table; D and trimming were inferred from the DNA. The table includes 150,000 to 250,000 clones, about 93% detected once. The CDR3 is 15 residues long. Germline V gene data show CDR1 as LNHDA and CDR2 as SQIVND (reference sequence). Trimming removed 10 bases from V and 0 bases from J, with 18 bases in between. The Seattle patients, enrolled during active infection, were followed longitudinally.

This TCR derives from a young man with COVID-19, enrolled during active disease. Specimen: peripheral blood. The genes are TRBV19 and TRBJ1-1; D not resolved. CDR3 region: CATQTLDSLNTEAFF. Written as DNA, the CDR3 is TGTGCCACCCAGACCCTGGACTCACTGAACACTGAAGCTTTCTTT.